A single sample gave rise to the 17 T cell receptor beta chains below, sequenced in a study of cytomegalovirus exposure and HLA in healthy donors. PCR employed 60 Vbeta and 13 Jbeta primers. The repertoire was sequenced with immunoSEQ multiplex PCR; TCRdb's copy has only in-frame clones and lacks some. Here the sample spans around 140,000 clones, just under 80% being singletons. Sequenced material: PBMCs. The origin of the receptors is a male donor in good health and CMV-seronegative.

In DNA, the CDR3 is TGTGCCAGCAGCCCCTCGGGAGATACGCAGTATTTT. This codes for CASSPSGDTQYF. V is TRBV7-9 and J is TRBJ2-3; D unresolved. The V and J ends lost 5 bases and 5 bases respectively, with 8 bases between them. Germline V gene lookup returns CDR1 SEHNR and CDR2 FQNEAQ (reference sequence). The CDR3 is 12 amino acids.

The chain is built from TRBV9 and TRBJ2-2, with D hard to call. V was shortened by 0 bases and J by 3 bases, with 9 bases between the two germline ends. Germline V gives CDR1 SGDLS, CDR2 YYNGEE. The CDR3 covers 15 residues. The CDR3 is CASSVGASYTGELFF. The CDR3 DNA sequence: TGTGCCAGCAGCGTAGGAGCATCTTACACCGGGGAGCTGTTTTTT.

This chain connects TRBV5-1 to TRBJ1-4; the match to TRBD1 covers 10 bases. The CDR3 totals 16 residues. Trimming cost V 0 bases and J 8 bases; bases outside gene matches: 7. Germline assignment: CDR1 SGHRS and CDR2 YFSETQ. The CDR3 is CASSLVGTGASEKLFF. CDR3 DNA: TGCGCCAGCAGCTTGGTGGGGACAGGGGCGAGCGAAAAACTGTTTTTT.

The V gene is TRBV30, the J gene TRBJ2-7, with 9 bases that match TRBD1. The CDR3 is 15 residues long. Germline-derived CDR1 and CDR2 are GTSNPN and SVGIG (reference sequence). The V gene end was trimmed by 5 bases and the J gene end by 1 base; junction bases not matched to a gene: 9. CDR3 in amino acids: CAWRSRDRVSYEQYF. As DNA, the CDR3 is TGTGCCTGGCGCTCCCGGGACAGGGTTTCCTACGAGCAGTACTTC.

The CDR3 here is CASSWGGGTEAFF. The CDR3 DNA sequence: TGCGCCAGCAGCTGGGGAGGGGGCACTGAAGCTTTCTTT. The rearrangement joins TRBV5-1 to TRBJ1-1; perhaps TRBD1 as D (6 bases). Trimming left V 3 bases short and J 4 bases short, with 10 bases between. Germline assignment: CDR1 SGHRS and CDR2 YFSETQ. CDR3 length: 13 residues.

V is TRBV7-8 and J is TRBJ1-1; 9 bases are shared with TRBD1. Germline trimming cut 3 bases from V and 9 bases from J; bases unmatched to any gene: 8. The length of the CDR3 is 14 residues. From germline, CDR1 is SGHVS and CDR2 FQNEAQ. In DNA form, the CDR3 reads TGTGCCAGCAGCTTCAGGGACAGGGCGGTAAAAGCTTTCTTT. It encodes CASSFRDRAVKAFF.

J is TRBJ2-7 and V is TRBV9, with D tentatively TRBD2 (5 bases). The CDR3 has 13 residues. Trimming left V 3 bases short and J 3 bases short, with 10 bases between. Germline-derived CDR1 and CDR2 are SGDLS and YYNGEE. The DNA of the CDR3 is TGTGCCAGCAGCGGACCGGGAAGCTACGAGCAGTACTTC. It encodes CASSGPGSYEQYF.

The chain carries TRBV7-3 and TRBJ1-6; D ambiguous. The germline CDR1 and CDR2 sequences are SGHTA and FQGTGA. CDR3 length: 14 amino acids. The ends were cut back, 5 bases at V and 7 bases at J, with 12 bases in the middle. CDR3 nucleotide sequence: TGTGCCAGCAGCATGGGCCTGTTAAATTCACCCCTCCACTTT. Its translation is CASSMGLLNSPLHF. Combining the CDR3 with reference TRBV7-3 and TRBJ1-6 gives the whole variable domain GAGVSQTPSNKVTEKGKYVELRCDPISGHTALYWYRQSLGQGPEFLIYFQGTGAADDSGLPNDRFFAVRPEGSVSTLKIQRTERGDSAVYLCASSMGLLNSPLHFGNGTRLTVT.

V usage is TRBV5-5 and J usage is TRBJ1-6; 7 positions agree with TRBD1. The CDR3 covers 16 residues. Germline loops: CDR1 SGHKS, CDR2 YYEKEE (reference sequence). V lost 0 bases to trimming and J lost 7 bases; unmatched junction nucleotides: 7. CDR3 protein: CASSLGPGQRNSPLHF. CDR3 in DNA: TGTGCCAGCAGCTTGGGGCCGGGACAGCGAAATTCACCCCTCCACTTT.

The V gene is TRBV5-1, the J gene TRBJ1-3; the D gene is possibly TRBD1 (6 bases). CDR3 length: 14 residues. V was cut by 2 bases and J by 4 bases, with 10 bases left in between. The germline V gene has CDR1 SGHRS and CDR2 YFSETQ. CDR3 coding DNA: TGCGCCAGCAGCTTACAGGGTCCCGGAAACACCATATATTTT. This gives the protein CASSLQGPGNTIYF.

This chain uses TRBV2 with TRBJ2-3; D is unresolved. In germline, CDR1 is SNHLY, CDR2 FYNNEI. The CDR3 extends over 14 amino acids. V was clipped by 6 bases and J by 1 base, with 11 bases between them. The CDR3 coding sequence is TGTGCCAGCAGGGCGGAAAAACGCACAGATACGCAGTATTTT. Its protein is CASRAEKRTDTQYF. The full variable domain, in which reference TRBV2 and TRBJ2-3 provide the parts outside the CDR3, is EPEVTQTPSHQVTQMGQEVILRCVPISNHLYFYWYRQILGQKVEFLVSFYNNEISEKSEIFDDQFSVERPDGSNFTLKIRSTKLEDSAMYFCASRAEKRTDTQYFGPGTRLTVL.

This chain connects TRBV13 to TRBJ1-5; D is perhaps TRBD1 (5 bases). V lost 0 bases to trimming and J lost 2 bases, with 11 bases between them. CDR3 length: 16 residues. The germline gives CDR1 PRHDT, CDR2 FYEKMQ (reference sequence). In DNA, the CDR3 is TGTGCCAGCAGCTTAGGACAGGTAAGCGGCAATCAGCCCCAGCATTTT. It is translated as CASSLGQVSGNQPQHF. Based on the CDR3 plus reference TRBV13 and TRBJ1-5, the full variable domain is AAGVIQSPRHLIKEKRETATLKCYPIPRHDTVYWYQQGPGQDPQFLISFYEKMQSDKGSIPDRFSAQQFSDYHSELNMSSLELGDSALYFCASSLGQVSGNQPQHFGDGTRLSIL.

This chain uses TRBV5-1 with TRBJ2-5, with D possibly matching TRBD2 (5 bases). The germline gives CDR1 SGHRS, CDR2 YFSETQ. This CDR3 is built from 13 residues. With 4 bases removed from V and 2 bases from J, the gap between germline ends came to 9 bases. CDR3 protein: CASSPRGQETQYF. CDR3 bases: TGCGCCAGCAGCCCCCGCGGGCAAGAGACCCAGTACTTC. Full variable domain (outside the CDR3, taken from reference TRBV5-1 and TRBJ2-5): KAGVTQTPRYLIKTRGQQVTLSCSPISGHRSVSWYQQTPGQGLQFLFEYFSETQRNKGNFPGRFSGRQFSNSRSEMNVSTLELGDSALYLCASSPRGQETQYFGPGTRLLVL.

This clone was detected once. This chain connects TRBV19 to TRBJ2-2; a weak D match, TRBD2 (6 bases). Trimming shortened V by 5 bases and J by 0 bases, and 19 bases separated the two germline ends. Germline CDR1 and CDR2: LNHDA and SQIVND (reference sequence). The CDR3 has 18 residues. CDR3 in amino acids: CASSPPSPGGANTGELFF. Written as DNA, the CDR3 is TGTGCCAGTAGTCCCCCAAGCCCCGGGGGTGCGAACACCGGGGAGCTGTTTTTT.

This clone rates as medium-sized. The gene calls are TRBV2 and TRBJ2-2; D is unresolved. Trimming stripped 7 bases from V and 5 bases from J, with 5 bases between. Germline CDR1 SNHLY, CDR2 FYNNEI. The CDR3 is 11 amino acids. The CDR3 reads CASTRTGELFF. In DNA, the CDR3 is TGTGCCAGCACCCGGACCGGGGAGCTGTTTTTT.

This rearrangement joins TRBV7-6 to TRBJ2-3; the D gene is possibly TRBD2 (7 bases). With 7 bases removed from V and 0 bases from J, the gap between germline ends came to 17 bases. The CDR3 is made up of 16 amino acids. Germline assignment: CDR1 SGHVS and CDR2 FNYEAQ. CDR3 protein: CASTPEGGPSTDTQYF. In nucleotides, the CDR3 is TGTGCCAGCACCCCGGAGGGGGGGCCAAGCACAGATACGCAGTATTTT.

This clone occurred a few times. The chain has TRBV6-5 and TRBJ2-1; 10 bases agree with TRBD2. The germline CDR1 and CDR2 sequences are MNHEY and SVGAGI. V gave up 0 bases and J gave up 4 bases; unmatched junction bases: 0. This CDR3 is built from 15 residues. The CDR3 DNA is TGTGCCAGCAGTTACTCAGCGGGGGGGTACAATGAGCAGTTCTTC. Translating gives CASSYSAGGYNEQFF.